One sample yielded the 10 T cell receptor beta chains listed below, sequenced in a study of cytomegalovirus exposure and HLA in healthy donors. PCR primers comprised 60 Vbeta and 13 Jbeta primers. TCRdb keeps only in-frame clones here, not all; method: immunoSEQ multiplex PCR. The data show 150,000 or so clones, over 65% seen once. What was sequenced was PBMCs. Source of these receptors: a man between 35 and 55 years old in good health and CMV-seropositive.

The V gene is TRBV29-1, the J gene TRBJ2-7, with 7 bases fitting TRBD1. The J segment lost 7 bases and the V segment lost 7 bases, leaving 16 bases of the junction unmatched. CDR3 length: 14 amino acids. From germline, CDR1 is SQVTM and CDR2 ANQGSEA. This chain's CDR3 is CSARDSLTWWEQYF. The CDR3 coding sequence is TGCAGCGCCCGGGACAGCCTGACTTGGTGGGAGCAGTACTTC.

This chain connects TRBV5-4 to TRBJ2-5, with D possibly TRBD1 on 6 matching bases. The J call may not be correct, given that the DNA end is closer to TRBJ2-7. This CDR3 contains 14 residues. The germline V gene encodes CDR1 SGHNT and CDR2 YYREEE (reference sequence). CDR3 amino acids: CASTSAGEAYEQYF. The CDR3 DNA sequence: TGTGCCAGCACCTCGGCAGGGGAAGCCTACGAGCAGTACTTC.

The rearrangement uses TRBV13 and TRBJ2-3; D may be TRBD2 (5 bases). The CDR3 contains 15 residues. Germline V gene sequence: CDR1 PRHDT, CDR2 FYEKMQ (reference sequence). Trimming shortened V by 5 bases and J by 3 bases, and 15 bases separated the two germline ends. The CDR3 loop reads CASSPRRGPTDTQYF. DNA for the CDR3: TGTGCCAGCAGCCCCCGACGGGGTCCGACAGATACGCAGTATTTT.

J is TRBJ1-1 and V is TRBV18, with a possible D match to TRBD1 (6 bases). V dropped 3 bases and J dropped 12 bases, with 17 bases sitting between them. Germline V gene lookup returns CDR1 KGHSH and CDR2 LQKENI. The CDR3 has 13 amino acids. This CDR3 is CASSPESGQRTFF. CDR3 bases: TGTGCCAGCTCACCGGAATCAGGACAGAGGACTTTCTTT.

The CDR3 protein is CASSPLGEQYF. In nucleotides, the CDR3 is TGTGCCAGCAGCCCGCTCGGCGAGCAGTACTTC. This sequence joins TRBV11-2 and TRBJ2-7, with no clear D. Germline CDR1 and CDR2: SGHAT and FQNNGV. The CDR3 totals 11 residues. The V gene lost 5 bases and the J gene lost 6 bases, with 8 bases spanning the gap.

This chain uses TRBV6-1 with TRBJ2-7; weak D call: TRBD1 (6 bases). Germline V gene data show CDR1 as MNHNS and CDR2 as SASEGT. The CDR3 totals 14 residues. Deletions cut 5 bases from V and 5 bases from J, with 16 bases between. Here the CDR3 reads CASSPQTGNHEQYF. The CDR3 DNA follows: TGTGCCAGCAGTCCCCAGACAGGAAACCACGAGCAGTACTTC.

J is TRBJ1-3 and V is TRBV15; a weak D match, TRBD1 (5 bases). The V and J ends lost 0 bases and 0 bases respectively, with 9 bases between them. This CDR3 is 16 amino acids long. The V gene's germline CDR1 is LNHNV and CDR2 YYDKDF (reference sequence). The chain's CDR3 is CATSRDGGLSGNTIYF. CDR3 nucleotides: TGTGCCACCAGCAGAGATGGGGGACTCTCTGGAAACACCATATATTTT.

The chain combines TRBV27 with TRBJ2-1; D not certain. Germline V CDR1 and CDR2: MNHEY, SMNVEV (reference sequence). This CDR3 is built from 17 residues. Between the trimmed V and J ends, which lost 3 bases and 0 bases, there was a span of 15 bases. The CDR3 is CASSFKVGWLSYNEQFF. In DNA, the CDR3 is TGTGCCAGCAGTTTTAAGGTGGGCTGGCTCTCCTACAATGAGCAGTTCTTC.

The CDR3 protein is CASTGQQVDFDGYTF. CDR3 coding DNA: TGTGCCAGCACCGGCCAGCAGGTCGATTTTGATGGCTACACCTTC. The V gene is TRBV6-6, the J gene TRBJ1-2, with no clear D. The germline gives CDR1 MNHNY, CDR2 SVGAGI (reference sequence). The CDR3 consists of 15 residues. V was shortened by 7 bases and J by 6 bases, with 21 bases between the two germline ends.

In this sample, this clone turned up a few times. The gene calls are TRBV4-3 and TRBJ2-7; D possibly corresponds to TRBD1 (5 bases). Germline CDR1 is LGHNA and CDR2 is YSLEER. V lost 1 base and J 2 bases, leaving 15 bases between the germline ends. The CDR3 length is 16 residues. In nucleotides, the CDR3 is TGCGCCAGCAGCCAAGGTAAAAACAGGCAGACCTACGAGCAGTACTTC. This gives the protein CASSQGKNRQTYEQYF.